This T cell receptor (beta chain) is from a study of T cell responses to AZD1222 COVID-19 vaccine. Study findings and constraints: Researchers report vaccine-associated CD4 TCRs spanning spike, with dominance at 160-218 and 743-854.

Using immunoSEQ multiplex PCR, the repertoire was profiled, and TCRdb retains in-frame clones only, with some absent. This sample yields about 110,000 clones, of which about 88% are seen a single time; 1.5% to 2% belongs to the top ten. The germline V and J ends were trimmed by 6 bases and 2 bases, with 13 bases remaining between them. CDR1 SNHLY and CDR2 FYNNEI come from the germline V gene. The CDR3 consists of 14 residues. In its sample, this clone was seen a few times. No antigen is known for it. The receptor was derived from an adult in good health. The sample was peripheral blood, taken on day 0 of AZD1222 vaccination. The V call is TRBV2, the J call TRBJ1-2, with a weak D call TRBD1 (5 bases). The CDR3 loop reads CASSLQTANYGYTF. The CDR3 DNA reads as TGTGCCAGCAGCTTGCAGACAGCAAACTATGGCTACACCTTC.